Listed below are T cell receptor beta chains from one sample, sequenced in a study of blood T cell repertoires in COVID-19. Assay: immunoSEQ multiplex PCR; the TCRdb copy retains only in-frame clones and omits some. The data contain 150,000 to 200,000 clones, around 82% of them singletons. What was sequenced was PBMCs or T cells enriched from blood (not recorded which). These receptor sequences come from a man aged 40-50 years who had recovered from COVID-19. Both conserved end residues are part of each CDR3. Each record gives: D gene, V gene, clone size, J gene, CDR3 protein, CDR3 DNA. The D gene is left open where the match is weak. The listing skips clone size in some rows; elsewhere it reads once, few, many or a size class.

d_gene: NA; v_gene: TRBV4-2; abundance: NA; j_gene: TRBJ1-6; CDR3aa: CASSQEEGGNSPLHF; CDR3nt: TGTGCCAGCAGCCAAGAGGAGGGTGGAAATTCACCCCTCCACTTT
d_gene: TRBD2; v_gene: TRBV28; abundance: NA; j_gene: TRBJ2-3; CDR3aa: CASSPGLARGTDTQYF; CDR3nt: TGTGCCAGCAGTCCGGGACTAGCGAGGGGCACAGATACGCAGTATTTT
d_gene: TRBD1; v_gene: TRBV7-9; abundance: NA; j_gene: TRBJ2-5; CDR3aa: CASIPTGASKTQYF; CDR3nt: TGTGCCAGCATCCCGACAGGGGCGTCAAAGACCCAGTACTTC
d_gene: NA; v_gene: TRBV12-5; abundance: few; j_gene: TRBJ1-5; CDR3aa: CASGLGTTGYGNQPQHF; CDR3nt: TGTGCTAGTGGTTTGGGGACAACAGGGTATGGGAATCAGCCCCAGCATTTT
d_gene: TRBD1; v_gene: TRBV9; abundance: NA; j_gene: TRBJ1-4; CDR3aa: CASSVGGTVGEKLFF; CDR3nt: TGTGCCAGCAGCGTAGGTGGGACAGTCGGCGAAAAACTGTTTTTT
d_gene: NA; v_gene: TRBV6-5; abundance: NA; j_gene: TRBJ1-5; CDR3aa: CASSSRFGQPQHF; CDR3nt: TGTGCCAGCAGTAGTCGATTCGGTCAGCCCCAGCATTTT
d_gene: NA; v_gene: TRBV7-9; abundance: NA; j_gene: TRBJ1-1; CDR3aa: CASSTQPRSEAFF; CDR3nt: TGTGCCAGCAGCACCCAACCCAGAAGTGAAGCTTTCTTT
d_gene: NA; v_gene: TRBV3-1/TRBV3-2; abundance: NA; j_gene: TRBJ1-3; CDR3aa: CASSQSGSGNTIYF; CDR3nt: TGTGCCAGCAGCCAATCGGGCTCTGGAAACACCATATATTTT
d_gene: TRBD1; v_gene: TRBV9; abundance: NA; j_gene: TRBJ1-6; CDR3aa: CASSVAGGETSLHF; CDR3nt: TGTGCCAGCAGCGTAGCAGGGGGCGAGACATCCCTCCACTTT
d_gene: NA; v_gene: TRBV7-3; abundance: NA; j_gene: TRBJ2-2; CDR3aa: CASSQYTGELFF; CDR3nt: TGTGCCAGCAGCCAATACACCGGGGAGCTGTTTTTT
d_gene: NA; v_gene: TRBV5-1; abundance: NA; j_gene: TRBJ2-3; CDR3aa: CASSLGRGTDTQYF; CDR3nt: TGCGCCAGCAGCTTAGGGCGGGGCACAGATACGCAGTATTTT
d_gene: TRBD2; v_gene: TRBV24-1; abundance: NA; j_gene: TRBJ2-1; CDR3aa: CATSVVAGEDEQFF; CDR3nt: TGTGCCACCAGTGTGGTAGCGGGAGAAGATGAGCAGTTCTTC
d_gene: NA; v_gene: TRBV29-1; abundance: NA; j_gene: TRBJ2-1; CDR3aa: CSVPSRGGLQWNEQFF; CDR3nt: TGCAGCGTTCCCAGTAGGGGGGGACTCCAATGGAATGAGCAGTTCTTC
d_gene: TRBD1; v_gene: TRBV29-1; abundance: few; j_gene: TRBJ1-1; CDR3aa: CSAQDRAAEAFF; CDR3nt: TGCAGCGCCCAGGACAGGGCCGCAGAAGCTTTCTTT
d_gene: NA; v_gene: TRBV3-1/TRBV3-2; abundance: NA; j_gene: TRBJ1-1; CDR3aa: CASSPYDGTEAFF; CDR3nt: TGTGCCAGCAGCCCTTATGACGGGACTGAAGCTTTCTTT
d_gene: NA; v_gene: TRBV25-1; abundance: NA; j_gene: TRBJ2-3; CDR3aa: CASSGILADTQYF; CDR3nt: TGTGCCAGCAGTGGAATACTGGCAGATACGCAGTATTTT
d_gene: NA; v_gene: TRBV21-1; abundance: NA; j_gene: TRBJ1-3; CDR3aa: CASIKGWGRAGNTIYF; CDR3nt: TGTGCCAGCATCAAGGGTTGGGGCAGGGCTGGAAACACCATATATTTT
d_gene: NA; v_gene: TRBV19; abundance: once; j_gene: TRBJ2-7; CDR3aa: CASSWTGSSYEQYF; CDR3nt: TGTGCCAGTAGCTGGACTGGGAGCTCCTACGAGCAGTACTTC
d_gene: NA; v_gene: TRBV6-5; abundance: few; j_gene: TRBJ2-7; CDR3aa: CASIFGGGEQYF; CDR3nt: TGTGCCAGTATCTTTGGAGGAGGTGAGCAGTACTTC
d_gene: NA; v_gene: TRBV19; abundance: NA; j_gene: TRBJ2-2; CDR3aa: CASTNRGGGELFF; CDR3nt: TGTGCCAGTACTAATCGCGGAGGCGGGGAGCTGTTTTTT
d_gene: TRBD2; v_gene: TRBV11-2; abundance: NA; j_gene: TRBJ2-3; CDR3aa: CASSLGLAGGPTVSDTQYF; CDR3nt: TGTGCCAGCAGCTTAGGCCTAGCGGGAGGGCCAACGGTTTCTGATACGCAGTATTTT
d_gene: NA; v_gene: TRBV9; abundance: few; j_gene: TRBJ1-2; CDR3aa: CASASDWGDGYTF; CDR3nt: TGTGCCAGCGCCTCAGATTGGGGGGATGGCTACACCTTC
d_gene: TRBD1; v_gene: TRBV6-5; abundance: few; j_gene: TRBJ1-2; CDR3aa: CASSYNRGGYTF; CDR3nt: TGTGCCAGCAGTTACAACAGGGGTGGCTACACCTTC
d_gene: NA; v_gene: TRBV15; abundance: NA; j_gene: TRBJ1-5; CDR3aa: CATSAPKGSAQHF; CDR3nt: TGTGCCACCAGCGCCCCCAAAGGCAGCGCCCAGCATTTT
d_gene: NA; v_gene: TRBV28; abundance: few; j_gene: TRBJ2-5; CDR3aa: CASRRGGASETQYF; CDR3nt: TGTGCCAGCAGACGAGGGGGGGCGTCTGAGACCCAGTACTTC